The 24 T cell receptor beta chains reported below all come from one sample, sequenced in a study of cytomegalovirus exposure and HLA in healthy donors (dated by TCRdb to 2015 to 2018). The library was obtained by the immunoSEQ multiplex PCR assay. A mixture of 60 forward primers for TCR Vbeta segments and 13 reverse primers for TCR Jbeta segments was used in the multiplex PCR. Entries here come from immuneACCESS through TCRdb and include only in-frame sequences with V and J called. Some clones fail to appear in such tables; in the studies checked, an unresolved V gene covers under half of the shortfall, and the cause of the remainder is unknown. Here the sample has 65,000 to 90,000 clones; roughly 89% occur a single time. Roughly 2% of the sample goes to the ten largest clones. Sequences were obtained from PBMCs. The receptors derive from a woman younger than 45 in good health and CMV-seronegative.

The rearrangement uses TRBV25-1 and TRBJ1-2; TRBD1 agrees at 7 bases. V lost 3 bases to trimming and J lost 8 bases; unmatched junction nucleotides: 9. The CDR3 runs 14 residues. Per germline, CDR1 MGHDK and CDR2 SYGVNS. The CDR3 loop reads CASSDAEGAQGYTF. The DNA for the CDR3 is TGTGCCAGCAGTGATGCGGAGGGGGCGCAAGGCTACACCTTC.

The chain combines TRBV11-3 with TRBJ2-1, with D tentatively TRBD2 (5 bases). V dropped 4 bases and J dropped 3 bases, with 7 bases sitting between them. Germline CDR1 SGHNT, CDR2 YENEEA. The CDR3 sequence is 13 residues long. CDR3 in DNA: TGTGCCAGCAGCTGGACTGGCTACAATGAGCAGTTCTTC. It codes for CASSWTGYNEQFF.

The chain uses TRBV29-1 and TRBJ2-1; 13 nucleotides match TRBD2. Per the germline V gene, CDR1 is SQVTM and CDR2 is ANQGSEA. CDR3 length equals 14 residues. With 7 bases clipped from V and 10 bases from J, the junction kept 10 bases outside the gene matches. The CDR3 sequence: CSARTSGSGREQFF. The CDR3 DNA is TGCAGCGCCCGGACTAGCGGGAGTGGACGGGAGCAGTTCTTC.

The table lists this clone with a few counts. The chain links TRBV11-3 to TRBJ2-7; 9 positions match TRBD1. This CDR3 region has 14 residues. Trimming took 4 bases from V and 2 from J; bases not matched to a gene: 3. Germline V lookup: CDR1 SGHNT, CDR2 YENEEA. CDR3 amino acids: CASSWTGDPYEQYF. In DNA form, the CDR3 reads TGTGCCAGCAGCTGGACAGGGGACCCCTACGAGCAGTACTTC.

The rearrangement links TRBV4-2 to TRBJ2-7; no clear D gene. This CDR3 has 13 residues. Germline V gene lookup returns CDR1 LGHNA and CDR2 YNFKEQ. Trimming shortened V by 2 bases and J by 2 bases, and 7 bases separated the two germline ends. Here the CDR3 DNA reads TGTGCCAGCAGCCAAAACATGCCCTACGAGCAGTACTTC. The encoded protein is CASSQNMPYEQYF.

The chain recombines TRBV7-2 with TRBJ2-7; possibly TRBD2 for D (5 bases). V was trimmed by 1 base and J by 6 bases, leaving 16 bases between them. The CDR3 extends over 15 amino acids. The germline V gene encodes CDR1 SGHTA and CDR2 FQGNSA. The CDR3 coding sequence is TGTGCCAGCAGCTTAGATGTAGGGAGCGCGGTCGAGCAGTACTTC. It specifies CASSLDVGSAVEQYF.

This clone turned up a few times. The CDR3 protein is CASRYTGLNEKLFF. The CDR3 nucleotides are TGTGCCAGCAGATACACAGGTCTGAATGAAAAACTGTTTTTT. This chain uses TRBV6-6 with TRBJ1-4, with a possible D match to TRBD1 (5 bases). Trimming cost V 6 bases and J 5 bases, with 13 bases left between them. There are 14 residues in the CDR3. Germline loops: CDR1 MNHNY, CDR2 SVGAGI (reference sequence).

The V call is TRBV11-2, the J call TRBJ1-5, with D uncertain. Trimming took off 5 bases at V and 3 bases at J, with 8 bases between the two ends. There are 13 residues in the CDR3. In germline, CDR1 is SGHAT, CDR2 FQNNGV. The CDR3 DNA follows: TGTGCCAGCAGCCCCTGGGCCAATCAGCCCCAGCATTTT. It encodes CASSPWANQPQHF.

The chain carries TRBV6-5 and TRBJ2-3, with 9 bases matching TRBD1. Germline lookup yields CDR1 MNHEY and CDR2 SVGAGI. V was clipped by 0 bases and J by 6 bases; unmatched bases: 7. This CDR3 is built from 16 residues. CDR3 protein: CASSYSPDRGGDTQYF. The CDR3 nucleotides are TGTGCCAGCAGTTACTCCCCGGACAGGGGTGGGGATACGCAGTATTTT.

This clone appeared once. The rearrangement joins TRBV28 to TRBJ1-5; 8 nucleotides align to TRBD1. The CDR3 has 16 residues. V gave up 2 bases and J gave up 6 bases; unmatched junction bases: 9. Looked up from germline, CDR1 is MDHEN and CDR2 is SYDVKM. CDR3 residues: CASSLGDQGAFQPQHF. In nucleotides, the CDR3 is TGTGCCAGCAGTTTAGGAGATCAGGGGGCATTTCAGCCCCAGCATTTT.

This chain links TRBV2 with TRBJ1-4; maybe TRBD1 (5 bases). The length of the CDR3 is 14 residues. CDR1 SNHLY and CDR2 FYNNEI come from the germline V gene. The V and J ends lost 3 bases and 8 bases respectively, with 13 bases between them. CDR3 nucleotides: TGTGCCAGCAGTGATAGGGGAGGTGGGGAAAAACTGTTTTTT. Protein product: CASSDRGGGEKLFF.

The chain links TRBV28 to TRBJ1-2; D is possibly TRBD1 (6 bases). CDR1 and CDR2 (germline): MDHEN, SYDVKM. V lost 6 bases and J 6 bases, leaving 23 bases between the germline ends. The CDR3 extends over 16 amino acids. CDR3 in DNA: TGTGCCAGCAGCGCCATCACTACACAGGGTAGGAATGGCTACACCTTC. It encodes CASSAITTQGRNGYTF.

This sequence joins TRBV18 and TRBJ2-5; no reliable D call. The V end lost 0 bases, the J end lost 5 bases, and 7 bases lay between the germline ends. Looked up from germline, CDR1 is KGHSH and CDR2 is LQKENI. This CDR3 spans 13 amino acids. The CDR3, as DNA: TGTGCCAGCTCACCACCGATGAGGGAGACCCAGTACTTC. This gives the protein CASSPPMRETQYF.

This chain joins TRBV30 and TRBJ2-1; a weak D match, TRBD1 (5 bases). Between the trimmed V and J ends, which lost 3 bases and 3 bases, there was a span of 9 bases. The CDR3 runs to 13 residues. Germline V gene lookup returns CDR1 GTSNPN and CDR2 SVGIG (reference sequence). The chain's CDR3 is CAWRQGNYNEQFF. CDR3 in DNA: TGTGCCTGGAGGCAGGGTAACTACAATGAGCAGTTCTTC.

The chain recombines TRBV2 with TRBJ2-1; no definite D call. This CDR3 region has 14 residues. Per the germline V gene, CDR1 is SNHLY and CDR2 is FYNNEI. With 8 bases removed from V and 1 base from J, the gap between germline ends came to 12 bases. The CDR3 reads CASLRESSYNEQFF. In DNA, the CDR3 is TGTGCCAGCCTTCGCGAGTCGTCCTACAATGAGCAGTTCTTC.

The rearrangement links TRBV5-1 to TRBJ2-7; 11 bases agree with TRBD2. Unmatched junction bases numbered 4, after V lost 0 bases and J lost 2 bases. Germline V lookup: CDR1 SGHRS, CDR2 YFSETQ. This CDR3 spans 16 amino acids. This CDR3 reads CASSLAMGLAAYEQYF. The DNA for the CDR3 is TGCGCCAGCAGCTTGGCGATGGGACTAGCGGCCTACGAGCAGTACTTC.

The chain has TRBV7-6 and TRBJ2-1; D ambiguous. CDR3 length: 14 amino acids. Deletions cut 0 bases from V and 4 bases from J, with 7 bases between. The germline gives CDR1 SGHVS, CDR2 FNYEAQ. The CDR3 sequence: CASSLALTYNEQFF. As DNA, the CDR3 is TGTGCCAGCAGCTTAGCACTAACATACAATGAGCAGTTCTTC.

This chain uses TRBV2 with TRBJ2-2; 13 nucleotides align to TRBD2. The J segment lost 5 bases and the V segment lost 8 bases, leaving 2 bases of the junction unmatched. The length of the CDR3 is 14 residues. Germline V gene data show CDR1 as SNHLY and CDR2 as FYNNEI. DNA of the CDR3: TGTGCCAGCGGACTAGCGGGAGAAACCGGGGAGCTGTTTTTT. Residues: CASGLAGETGELFF. Variable domain in full (rest from reference TRBV2 and TRBJ2-2): EPEVTQTPSHQVTQMGQEVILRCVPISNHLYFYWYRQILGQKVEFLVSFYNNEISEKSEIFDDQFSVERPDGSNFTLKIRSTKLEDSAMYFCASGLAGETGELFFGEGSRLTVL.

The rearrangement links TRBV30 to TRBJ2-7, with 10 bases matching TRBD2. The CDR3 extends over 14 amino acids. J gave up 5 bases and V 5 bases, and 9 bases lay outside the gene matches. Looked up from germline, CDR1 is GTSNPN and CDR2 is SVGIG (reference sequence). The CDR3 is CAWWKAGGPNEQYF. The CDR3 nucleotides are TGTGCCTGGTGGAAAGCGGGAGGGCCAAACGAGCAGTACTTC.

This chain uses TRBV27 with TRBJ2-1; 8 bases are shared with TRBD1. In germline, CDR1 is MNHEY, CDR2 SMNVEV (reference sequence). V shed 3 bases and J 3 bases; nucleotides not matched to a gene: 1. This CDR3 is 14 amino acids long. The CDR3 protein is CASSFDRGYNEQFF. CDR3 in DNA: TGTGCCAGCAGTTTCGACAGGGGCTACAATGAGCAGTTCTTC.

This rearrangement joins TRBV6-1 to TRBJ1-5; 11 bases line up with TRBD1. Per the germline V gene, CDR1 is MNHNS and CDR2 is SASEGT. J was trimmed by 2 bases and V by 8 bases; bases with no gene match: 5. This CDR3 is built from 15 residues. The CDR3 sequence: CASVDRGRGNQPQHF. CDR3 DNA sequence: TGTGCCAGCGTGGACAGGGGGCGAGGCAATCAGCCCCAGCATTTT.

A few counts support this clone. The V gene is TRBV5-1, the J gene TRBJ2-3; 11 bases are a match to TRBD2. Germline CDR1 is SGHRS and CDR2 is YFSETQ. The CDR3 length is 16 residues. The J segment lost 2 bases and the V segment lost 4 bases, leaving 6 bases of the junction unmatched. CDR3 residues: CASSPGTSGVTDTQYF. Here the CDR3 DNA reads TGCGCCAGCAGCCCCGGGACTAGCGGAGTCACAGATACGCAGTATTTT.

The rearrangement links TRBV30 to TRBJ2-3, with TRBD1 identical over 7 bases. This CDR3 contains 13 residues. Trimming at V came to 3 bases and at J to 0 bases, leaving 0 bases not matched to a gene. The germline V gene has CDR1 GTSNPN and CDR2 SVGIG (reference sequence). The CDR3 nucleotides are TGTGCCTGGAGGGGACAGAGCACAGATACGCAGTATTTT. Encoded protein: CAWRGQSTDTQYF.

The chain employs TRBV6-6 and TRBJ1-2; perhaps TRBD1 as D (6 bases). V was shortened by 6 bases and J by 2 bases, with 10 bases between the two germline ends. The CDR3 sequence is 13 residues long. The germline gives CDR1 MNHNY, CDR2 SVGAGI (reference sequence). The CDR3 is CASSLDRNYGYTF. In DNA, the CDR3 is TGTGCCAGCAGCCTAGACAGGAACTATGGCTACACCTTC.